A selection of T cell receptor beta chains follows, all from one sample in a study of cytomegalovirus exposure and HLA in healthy donors. Clones were sequenced by immunoSEQ multiplex PCR, and TCRdb holds only the in-frame ones, with some missing. The data show around 170,000 clones, roughly 71% seen once. The sequenced sample consisted of PBMCs. These receptors originate from a girl between 10 and 17 years old in good health and CMV-seronegative. Each CDR3 is given with its conserved first and last residue. A D gene is named only where the DNA matches it firmly. Size is omitted from some rows. Given values are once, few, many or a class for expanded clones.

size: once; V: TRBV4-1; D: -; J: TRBJ1-6; DNA: TGCGCCAGCAGCTTACAATGGGGCCGCGTTCCACCCCTCCACTTT; CDR3: CASSLQWGRVPPLHF
size: -; V: TRBV6-1; D: -; J: TRBJ1-2; DNA: TGTGCCAGCAGTGAAGCGTGGCAGGCGAACGGCTACACCTTC; CDR3: CASSEAWQANGYTF
size: -; V: TRBV6-5; D: -; J: TRBJ2-1; DNA: TGTGCCAGCAGTTACTCCTTCAGGGGAAAGGAGCAGTTCTTC; CDR3: CASSYSFRGKEQFF
size: once; V: TRBV5-1; D: -; J: TRBJ1-1; DNA: TGCGCCAGCAGCTTAGTTATAGATATGAACACTGAAGCTTTCTTT; CDR3: CASSLVIDMNTEAFF
size: once; V: TRBV6-1; D: -; J: TRBJ1-1; DNA: TGTGCCAGCAGTGAAGCCTCGGGGGGCACTGAAGCTTTCTTT; CDR3: CASSEASGGTEAFF
size: -; V: TRBV11-1; D: -; J: TRBJ2-1; DNA: TGTGCCAGCAGCTTAGGACTAGATGATGAGCAGTTCTTC; CDR3: CASSLGLDDEQFF
size: -; V: TRBV27; D: -; J: TRBJ2-2; DNA: TGTGCCAGCAGTTTCTGGGCAGGGGTTGGGACCGGGGAGCTGTTTTTT; CDR3: CASSFWAGVGTGELFF
size: few; V: TRBV6-5; D: -; J: TRBJ1-4; DNA: TGTGCCAGCAGTTACACGGGGGTGGCTGAAAAACTGTTTTTT; CDR3: CASSYTGVAEKLFF
size: -; V: TRBV9; D: -; J: TRBJ1-2; DNA: TGTGCCAGCAGCGTAGGACACAACAGCCCGCCAAGCTCAAACTATGGCTACACCTTC; CDR3: CASSVGHNSPPSSNYGYTF
size: -; V: TRBV19; D: TRBD1; J: TRBJ1-1; DNA: TGTGCCAGTAGTATCGACGGGGGGACAGGGTCCGACACTGAAGCTTTCTTT; CDR3: CASSIDGGTGSDTEAFF
size: -; V: TRBV6-1; D: -; J: TRBJ2-5; DNA: TGTGCCAGCACGGGAAGCGGAACGCGCCAAGAGACCCAGTACTTC; CDR3: CASTGSGTRQETQYF
size: -; V: TRBV19; D: -; J: TRBJ1-2; DNA: TGTGCCAGTAGTCATCAGGATTCCTACTATGGCTACACCTTC; CDR3: CASSHQDSYYGYTF
size: -; V: TRBV29-1; D: -; J: TRBJ1-2; DNA: TGCAGCGTTGAAGATTTCTTCTATGGCTACACCTTC; CDR3: CSVEDFFYGYTF
size: -; V: TRBV27; D: TRBD1; J: TRBJ1-2; DNA: TGTGCCAGCAGCTTACAGGGGGCCGCTAACTATGGCTACACCTTC; CDR3: CASSLQGAANYGYTF
size: -; V: TRBV29-1; D: TRBD2; J: TRBJ2-7; DNA: TGCAGCGTTGAGAGCGGGGGCGGTCTAGCGGGGGTCTCCTACGAGCAGTACTTC; CDR3: CSVESGGGLAGVSYEQYF
size: -; V: TRBV6-6; D: -; J: TRBJ2-3; DNA: TGTGCCAGCAGTTACTCCCCAGGAATAGATACGCAGTATTTT; CDR3: CASSYSPGIDTQYF
size: -; V: TRBV2; D: -; J: TRBJ2-3; DNA: TGTGCCAGCAACGAAGGACTGAGCACAGATACGCAGTATTTT; CDR3: CASNEGLSTDTQYF
size: -; V: TRBV7-9; D: -; J: TRBJ1-1; DNA: TGTGCCAGCAGCGAGATCGACAGGAACACTGAAGCTTTCTTT; CDR3: CASSEIDRNTEAFF
size: -; V: TRBV30; D: -; J: TRBJ1-4; DNA: TGTGCCTGGAGTAGCCCCCTTGGACAGACAACTAATGAAAAACTGTTTTTT; CDR3: CAWSSPLGQTTNEKLFF
size: -; V: TRBV9; D: TRBD1; J: TRBJ2-7; DNA: TGTGCCAGCAGCGTTTCCCCCGACAGGGGTAAGACGTACGAGCAGTACTTC; CDR3: CASSVSPDRGKTYEQYF
size: -; V: TRBV2; D: -; J: TRBJ2-3; DNA: TGTGCCAGCAGTGAAGGGGGGGGGCCGGGAGATACGCAGTATTTT; CDR3: CASSEGGGPGDTQYF
size: -; V: TRBV7-9; D: TRBD1; J: TRBJ1-4; DNA: TGTGCCAGCAGCCTAGCCGGGACAGGGATTGAAAAACTGTTTTTT; CDR3: CASSLAGTGIEKLFF
size: -; V: TRBV5-4; D: TRBD1; J: TRBJ2-1; DNA: TGTGCCAGCAGCCGGGACAGCTCCTACAATGAGCAGTTCTTC; CDR3: CASSRDSSYNEQFF
size: -; V: TRBV27; D: TRBD2; J: TRBJ2-5; DNA: TGTGCCAGCAGTTTCTGGGGGACTAGCGGGGAGGAGACCCAGTACTTC; CDR3: CASSFWGTSGEETQYF
size: -; V: TRBV27; D: TRBD2; J: TRBJ2-3; DNA: TGTGCCAGCAGTCCGGGACTAGCGGGGGAAACAGATACGCAGTATTTT; CDR3: CASSPGLAGETDTQYF
size: -; V: TRBV2; D: TRBD1; J: TRBJ1-2; DNA: TGTGCCAGCAGGGAACAGGGGGCGCAGGGCTACACCTTC; CDR3: CASREQGAQGYTF
size: -; V: TRBV2; D: -; J: TRBJ2-1; DNA: TGTGCCAGCAGTGGGGGCGGGACGAGTGAGCAGTTCTTC; CDR3: CASSGGGTSEQFF
size: -; V: TRBV5-1; D: TRBD1; J: TRBJ1-1; DNA: TGCGCCAGCAGCTCCGGGACAGCCACTGAAGCTTTCTTT; CDR3: CASSSGTATEAFF
size: -; V: TRBV9; D: -; J: TRBJ2-3; DNA: TGTGCCAGCAGCACAACGACAGCAGATACGCAGTATTTT; CDR3: CASSTTTADTQYF
size: -; V: TRBV30; D: -; J: TRBJ2-1; DNA: TGTGCCTGGAGTGTACGGGTCAATGAGCAGTTCTTC; CDR3: CAWSVRVNEQFF
size: -; V: TRBV6-5; D: -; J: TRBJ1-3; DNA: TGTGCCAGCAGTCCCACCCAGGGCTCTGGAAACACCATATATTTT; CDR3: CASSPTQGSGNTIYF
size: -; V: TRBV7-3; D: -; J: TRBJ1-1; DNA: TGTGCCAGCAGCCACGACACGAACACTGAAGCTTTCTTT; CDR3: CASSHDTNTEAFF
size: -; V: TRBV12-5; D: -; J: TRBJ1-5; DNA: TGTGCTAGTGGTCCAGGACAGCCCCAGCATTTT; CDR3: CASGPGQPQHF
size: -; V: TRBV6-1; D: TRBD1; J: TRBJ1-4; DNA: TGTGCCAGCAGTGATACGACAGGGGGTAATGAAAAACTGTTTTTT; CDR3: CASSDTTGGNEKLFF
size: few; V: TRBV7-3; D: TRBD1; J: TRBJ1-1; DNA: TGTGCCAGCAGCTTAAAGGGTTGGGGACAGGAGAACACTGAAGCTTTCTTT; CDR3: CASSLKGWGQENTEAFF
size: -; V: TRBV5-1; D: -; J: TRBJ1-1; DNA: TGCGCCAGCAGCCCGACAGGAGAGATAGGCTTGGACTTT; CDR3: CASSPTGEIGLDF
size: -; V: TRBV7-6; D: TRBD1; J: TRBJ2-7; DNA: TGTGCCAGCAGCGAGGGGACAGGCGAGCAGTACTTC; CDR3: CASSEGTGEQYF
size: -; V: TRBV30; D: -; J: TRBJ1-3; DNA: TGTGCCTGGAGTACGGGAGACACCATATATTTT; CDR3: CAWSTGDTIYF
size: -; V: TRBV2; D: -; J: TRBJ1-6; DNA: TGTGCCAGCAGTGAATCTTCACTACCACATAATTCACCCCTCCACTTT; CDR3: CASSESSLPHNSPLHF
size: -; V: TRBV29-1; D: -; J: TRBJ2-3; DNA: TGCAGCCATGGACAGGGAGGGGATACGCAGTATTTT; CDR3: CSHGQGGDTQYF
size: -; V: TRBV28; D: -; J: TRBJ1-1; DNA: TGTGCCAGCAGTTTATCGATCAGGGCCACTGAAGCTTTCTTT; CDR3: CASSLSIRATEAFF
size: -; V: TRBV19; D: -; J: TRBJ1-2; DNA: TGTGCCAGTAGTCCCGGGGTGGTCTATGGCTACACCTTC; CDR3: CASSPGVVYGYTF
size: -; V: TRBV7-9; D: -; J: TRBJ1-1; DNA: TGTGCCAGCAGCTTAGTGCAGGGCATGAACACTGAAGCTTTCTTT; CDR3: CASSLVQGMNTEAFF
size: -; V: TRBV10-3; D: -; J: TRBJ1-4; DNA: TGTGCCATCAGTGCCGCCTTGAACCGCTCCCCGGGTGAAAAACTGTTTTTT; CDR3: CAISAALNRSPGEKLFF
size: once; V: TRBV5-1; D: -; J: TRBJ2-1; DNA: TGCGCCAGCAGCTTGTCGGGGCCCAGGGGTGGTGAGCAGTTCTTC; CDR3: CASSLSGPRGGEQFF
size: -; V: TRBV6-5; D: -; J: TRBJ2-5; DNA: TGTGCCAGCTGGGGGCAGGGGACCCAGTACTTC; CDR3: CASWGQGTQYF
size: once; V: TRBV5-1; D: TRBD2; J: TRBJ2-1; DNA: TGCGCCAGCAGTCGGACTAGCGGGGGTGATGAGCAGTTCTTC; CDR3: CASSRTSGGDEQFF
size: -; V: TRBV6-1; D: -; J: TRBJ1-5; DNA: TGTGCCAGCAAGACTTCCCAATCATGGCCCCAGCATTTT; CDR3: CASKTSQSWPQHF